This TCR beta chain was retrieved from a study of blood T cell repertoires in COVID-19. Overall study context: The United States, Italy and Spain were the sources of the acute and convalescent COVID-19 samples. From T cells, B-cell-depleted T cells, or PBMCs came the material, which was cDNA or gDNA.

As originally analysed: Quantification of nucleated cells was approximated via reference gene primer amplification. The method was immunoSEQ multiplex PCR; TCRdb's version includes in-frame clones alone and lacks a portion of them. For V, J and clone size, that table is used; D and trimming come from the DNA. The profile shows approximately 240,000 clones, less than 85% of them singletons. V gave up 0 bases and J gave up 10 bases, with 19 bases separating them. CDR1 and CDR2 from the germline V gene are LGHNA and YNFKEQ. CDR3 length: 16 residues. Sequenced material: peripheral blood. The sequence was obtained from a woman at least 80 years old with active or convalescent COVID-19. This rearrangement joins TRBV4-2 to TRBJ1-5, with a tentative D call TRBD1 (5 bases). CDR3: CASSQDSGQDHRPQHF. DNA of the CDR3: TGTGCCAGCAGCCAAGATTCAGGGCAGGATCATCGTCCCCAGCATTTT.